This entry concerns a single T cell receptor (beta chain). Its antigen is currently unknown. This sample stems from a study of T cell repertoires in cytomegalovirus infection. Overall study context: TCR beta signatures that were public indicated CMV infection and matching HLA type.

TCRdb analysed the reads with MiXCR anew, one entry per CDR3 protein. This table has hundreds of thousands of distinct CDR3 sequences, around 31% appearing once. General observations from the study: The ex vivo response showed dominance by HLA-C-restricted CMV-specific TCR beta clonotypes.

From germline, CDR1 is MNHEY and CDR2 SVGEGT. This CDR3 comprises 14 residues. Trimming took off 0 bases at V and 7 bases at J, with 10 bases between the two ends. The chain links TRBV6-2 or TRBV6-3 to TRBJ1-5; D not certain. The sequence derives from a human donor in good health (CMV status not recorded). Some clones in this sample may be carry-over from other donors' samples. Material: cultured PBMCs, obtained from culture after CMV antigen stimulation. CDR3 residues: CASSYSSGWQPQHF. Written as DNA, the CDR3 is TGTGCCAGCAGTTACTCGTCCGGATGGCAGCCCCAGCATTTT.